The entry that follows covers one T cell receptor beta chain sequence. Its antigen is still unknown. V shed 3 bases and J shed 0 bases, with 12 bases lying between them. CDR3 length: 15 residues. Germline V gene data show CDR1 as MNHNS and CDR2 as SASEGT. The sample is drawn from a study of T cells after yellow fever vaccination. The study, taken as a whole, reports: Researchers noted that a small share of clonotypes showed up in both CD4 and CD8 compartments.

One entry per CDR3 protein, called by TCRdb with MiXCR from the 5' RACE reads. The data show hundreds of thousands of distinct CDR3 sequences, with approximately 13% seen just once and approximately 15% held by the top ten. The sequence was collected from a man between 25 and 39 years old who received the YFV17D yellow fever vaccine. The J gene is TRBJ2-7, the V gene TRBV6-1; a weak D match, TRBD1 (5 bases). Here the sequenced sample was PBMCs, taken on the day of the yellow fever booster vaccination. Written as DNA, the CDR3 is TGTGCCAGCAGTGAGAACAGGCTTATCTCCTACGAGCAGTACTTC. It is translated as CASSENRLISYEQYF.